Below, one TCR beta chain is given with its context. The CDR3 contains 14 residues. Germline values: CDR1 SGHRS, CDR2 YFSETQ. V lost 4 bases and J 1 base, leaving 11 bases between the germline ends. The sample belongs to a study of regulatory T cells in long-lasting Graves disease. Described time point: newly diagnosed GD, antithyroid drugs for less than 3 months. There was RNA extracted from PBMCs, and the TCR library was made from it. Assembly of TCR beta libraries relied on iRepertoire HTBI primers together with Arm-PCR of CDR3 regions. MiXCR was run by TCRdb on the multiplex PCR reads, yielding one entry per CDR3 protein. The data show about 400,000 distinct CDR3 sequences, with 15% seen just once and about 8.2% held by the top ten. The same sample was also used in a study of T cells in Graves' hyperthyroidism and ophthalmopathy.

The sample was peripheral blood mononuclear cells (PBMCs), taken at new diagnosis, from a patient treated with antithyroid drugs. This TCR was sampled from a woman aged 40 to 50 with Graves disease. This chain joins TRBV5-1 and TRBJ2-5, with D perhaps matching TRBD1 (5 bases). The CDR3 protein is CASSRGRGQETQYF. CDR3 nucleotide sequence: TGCGCCAGCAGCAGGGGTAGGGGCCAAGAGACCCAGTACTTC.